This T cell receptor beta chain is from a study of T cells after posttransplantation cyclophosphamide. V was pared by 3 bases and J by 4 bases, with 14 bases of the junction left unmatched. Germline CDR1 is SNHLY and CDR2 is FYNNEI. The CDR3 is 18 amino acids. General observations from the study: TRB overlap between skin or GI tissue T cells and blood was limited.

Details on this clone: Antigen specificity is unknown.

Clones were read by immunoSEQ multiplex PCR, and TCRdb kept only the in-frame ones, dropping some. The repertoire holds around 30,000 clones, with approximately 90% as singletons. This rearrangement joins TRBV2 to TRBJ2-1; TRBD2 aligns across 8 bases. The TCR originated in a woman in her thirties or forties with a blood cancer, CMV-positive, and with a related stem cell donor. Sample: PBMCs. The CDR3 DNA follows: TGTGCCAGCAGTGACGAGACTAGCGCGTTCTATAGTTACAATGAGCAGTTCTTC. This translates into CASSDETSAFYSYNEQFF. The whole variable domain, remainder taken from reference TRBV2 and TRBJ2-1, is EPEVTQTPSHQVTQMGQEVILRCVPISNHLYFYWYRQILGQKVEFLVSFYNNEISEKSEIFDDQFSVERPDGSNFTLKIRSTKLEDSAMYFCASSDETSAFYSYNEQFFGPGTRLTVL.